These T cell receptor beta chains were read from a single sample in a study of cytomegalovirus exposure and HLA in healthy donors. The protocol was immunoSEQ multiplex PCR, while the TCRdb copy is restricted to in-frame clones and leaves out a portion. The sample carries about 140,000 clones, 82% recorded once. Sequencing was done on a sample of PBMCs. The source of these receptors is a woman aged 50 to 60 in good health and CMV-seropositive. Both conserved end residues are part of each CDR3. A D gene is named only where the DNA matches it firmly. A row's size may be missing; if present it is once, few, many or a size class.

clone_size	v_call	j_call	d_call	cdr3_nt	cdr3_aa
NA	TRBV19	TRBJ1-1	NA	TGTGCCAGTAGTGACCGGGGCACTGAAGCTTTCTTT	CASSDRGTEAFF
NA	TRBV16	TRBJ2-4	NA	TGTGCCAGCAGCCAGGGTCGGCGGGGATCAAACATTCAGTACTTC	CASSQGRRGSNIQYF
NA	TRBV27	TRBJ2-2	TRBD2	TGTGCCAGCAGTTTGAATTTTGGGGGGGGAATTTCCGGGGAGCTGTTTTTT	CASSLNFGGGISGELFF
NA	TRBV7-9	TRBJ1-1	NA	TGTTCCAGCAGCTCCCTATCGAATTGGGGGGGATCCTTGAACACTGAAGCTTTCTTT	CSSSSLSNWGGSLNTEAFF
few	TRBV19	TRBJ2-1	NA	TGTGCCAGTAGTGATACGGGAGACAATGAGCAGTTCTTC	CASSDTGDNEQFF
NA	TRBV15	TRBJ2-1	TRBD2	TGTGCCACCAGCAGAGGGGCTAGCGGGAGGGCCGGGTCCTACAATGAGCAGTTCTTC	CATSRGASGRAGSYNEQFF
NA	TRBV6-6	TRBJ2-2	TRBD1	TGTGCCAGCAGTACACAGGGGTTAGCTGACACCGGGGAGCTGTTTTTT	CASSTQGLADTGELFF
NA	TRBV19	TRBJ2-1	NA	TGTGCCAGTAGCCCCCTTGCGGGGTCTTACAATGAGCAGTTCTTC	CASSPLAGSYNEQFF
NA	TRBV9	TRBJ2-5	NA	TGTGCCAGCAGCGTGGCGGGCGGGGAAGAGACCCAGTACTTC	CASSVAGGEETQYF
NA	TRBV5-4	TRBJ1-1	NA	TGTGCCAGCAGCACAAGGCGGGGGGGGGACACTGAAGCTTTCTTT	CASSTRRGGDTEAFF
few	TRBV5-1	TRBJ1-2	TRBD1	TGCGCCAGCAGCGAGCAGGGGGGTCTCTATGGCTACACCTTC	CASSEQGGLYGYTF
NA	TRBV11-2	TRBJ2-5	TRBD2	TGTGCCAGCAGCGGGCCCGGGGGGAAGACCCAGTACTTC	CASSGPGGKTQYF
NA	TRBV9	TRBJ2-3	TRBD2	TGTGCCAGCAGCGCTTCCGGGACTACCCAAGATACGCAGTATTTT	CASSASGTTQDTQYF
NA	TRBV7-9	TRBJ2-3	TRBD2	TGTGCCAGTGGGGGGGAATATACGCAGTATTTT	CASGGEYTQYF
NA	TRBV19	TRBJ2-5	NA	TGTGCCAGTAGTATGGCAGGGGAGGAGACCCAGTACTTC	CASSMAGEETQYF
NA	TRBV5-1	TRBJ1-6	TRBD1	TGCGCCAGCAGCTCCACAGGGGCGGGTTCACCCCTCCACTTT	CASSSTGAGSPLHF
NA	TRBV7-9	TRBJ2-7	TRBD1	TGTGCCAGCAGCTCAGGACAGGGACCAGTTTACGAGCAGTACTTC	CASSSGQGPVYEQYF
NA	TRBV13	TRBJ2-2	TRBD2	TGTGCCAGCAGACGTCGGGAGGCGAACACCGGGGAGCTGTTTTTT	CASRRREANTGELFF
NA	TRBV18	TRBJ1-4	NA	TGTGCCAGCTCAGGGTTGACAGCCTCTAATGAAAAACTGTTTTTT	CASSGLTASNEKLFF
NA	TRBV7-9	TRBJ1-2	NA	TGTGCCAGCAGCCCCGGACAGACCCTCAGCTATGGCTACACCTTC	CASSPGQTLSYGYTF